The 15 T cell receptor beta chains listed next were all sequenced from one sample in a study of cytotoxic CD8 clonotypes in ibrutinib-treated CLL. Only in-frame clones appear in the TCRdb table, and some are missing; sequencing was by immunoSEQ multiplex PCR. The data hold around 130,000 clones, with under 90% observed a single time. Material: PBMCs, obtained after 24 months of ibrutinib treatment. All receptors come from a human donor with chronic lymphocytic leukemia.

The rearrangement joins TRBV11-3 to TRBJ2-3; D perhaps matches TRBD2 (5 bases). Germline assignment: CDR1 SGHNT and CDR2 YENEEA. The CDR3 sequence is 14 residues long. V was clipped by 3 bases and J by 2 bases, with 9 bases between them. CDR3 coding DNA: TGTGCCAGCAGCTTGTTGAGGGACACAGATACGCAGTATTTT. As protein: CASSLLRDTDTQYF.

The chain is built from TRBV30 and TRBJ1-2; D is perhaps TRBD1 (5 bases). The CDR3 has 14 residues. V was trimmed by 2 bases and J by 4 bases, leaving 14 bases between them. From germline, CDR1 is GTSNPN and CDR2 SVGIG (reference sequence). CDR3 DNA sequence: TGTGCCTGGAGTTTCGAGACAGAGACCTATGGCTACACCTTC. Translating it yields CAWSFETETYGYTF.

The rearrangement links TRBV12-5 to TRBJ2-7; D ambiguous. In germline, CDR1 is LGHNT, CDR2 FRNRAP. The V end lost 6 bases, the J end lost 2 bases, and 14 bases lay between the germline ends. This CDR3 has 14 residues. This chain's CDR3 is CASGLMDPPYEQYF. As DNA, the CDR3 is TGTGCTAGTGGACTTATGGACCCTCCCTACGAGCAGTACTTC.

This clone was seen a handful of times. DNA for the CDR3: TGTGCCAGCTCACCATTTCACGGGGACAATCAGCCCCAGCATTTT. This codes for CASSPFHGDNQPQHF. The rearrangement links TRBV18 to TRBJ1-5; D remains ambiguous. Deletions cut 2 bases from V and 3 bases from J, with 11 bases between. This CDR3 contains 15 residues. CDR1 and CDR2 from the germline V gene are KGHSH and LQKENI.

The chain links TRBV9 to TRBJ1-3; D is possibly TRBD1 (5 bases). Germline-derived CDR1 and CDR2 are SGDLS and YYNGEE. The V and J ends lost 2 bases and 9 bases respectively, with 12 bases between them. The CDR3 runs 13 residues. The DNA of the CDR3 is TGTGCCAGCAGCGTTACCACAGGTCCCACCATATATTTT. It yields the protein CASSVTTGPTIYF.

The V and J genes are TRBV5-1 and TRBJ2-2; 8 positions agree with TRBD1. J was trimmed by 4 bases and V by 3 bases; bases with no gene match: 11. Germline V lookup: CDR1 SGHRS, CDR2 YFSETQ. The CDR3 has 17 amino acids. CDR3 sequence reads: CASSSDATGGSTGELFF. In DNA, the CDR3 is TGCGCCAGCAGCTCGGACGCCACAGGGGGAAGCACCGGGGAGCTGTTTTTT. The full variable domain, rest sourced from reference TRBV5-1 and TRBJ2-2, is KAGVTQTPRYLIKTRGQQVTLSCSPISGHRSVSWYQQTPGQGLQFLFEYFSETQRNKGNFPGRFSGRQFSNSRSEMNVSTLELGDSALYLCASSSDATGGSTGELFFGEGSRLTVL.

This chain connects TRBV7-2 to TRBJ1-2; the D is unclear. CDR1 SGHTA and CDR2 FQGNSA come from the germline V gene. With 5 bases removed from V and 0 bases from J, the gap between germline ends came to 16 bases. The CDR3 covers 16 residues. DNA of the CDR3: TGTGCCAGCAGCCAAAGTCCAGCAAAGCCTAACTATGGCTACACCTTC. It codes for CASSQSPAKPNYGYTF. Full variable domain (missing parts from reference TRBV7-2 and TRBJ1-2): GAGVSQSPSNKVTEKGKDVELRCDPISGHTALYWYRQSLGQGLEFLIYFQGNSAPDKSGLPSDRFSAERTGGSVSTLTIQRTQQEDSAVYLCASSQSPAKPNYGYTFGSGTRLTVV.

The chain combines TRBV7-2 with TRBJ1-1; D remains ambiguous. CDR3 length: 14 residues. The V gene lost 3 bases and the J gene lost 1 base, with 9 bases spanning the gap. The germline gives CDR1 SGHTA, CDR2 FQGNSA. This CDR3 reads CASSLVVGNTEAFF. The CDR3 DNA sequence: TGTGCCAGCAGCTTGGTCGTCGGGAACACTGAAGCTTTCTTT.

This clone has only a few counts. The chain combines TRBV27 with TRBJ2-3; maybe TRBD2 (6 bases). CDR3 length: 17 residues. The germline V gene encodes CDR1 MNHEY and CDR2 SMNVEV (reference sequence). V shed 3 bases and J shed 2 bases, with 18 bases lying between them. CDR3 nucleotide sequence: TGTGCCAGCAGTTTCCCGAGGGGCGGGGAAATCACAGATACGCAGTATTTT. It is translated as CASSFPRGGEITDTQYF.

This clone appeared a few times. This chain uses TRBV27 with TRBJ1-6; D is possibly TRBD1 (5 bases). Per the germline V gene, CDR1 is MNHEY and CDR2 is SMNVEV (reference sequence). This CDR3 is 14 amino acids long. V dropped 3 bases and J dropped 5 bases, with 8 bases sitting between them. The DNA for the CDR3 is TGTGCCAGCAGTTTCGCAGGGAATAATTCACCCCTCCACTTT. This codes for CASSFAGNNSPLHF.

V usage is TRBV7-2 and J usage is TRBJ1-4, with D possibly being TRBD1 (5 bases). This CDR3 has 13 amino acids. Between the trimmed V and J ends, which lost 1 base and 8 bases, there was a span of 8 bases. Germline-derived CDR1 and CDR2 are SGHTA and FQGNSA. Here the CDR3 reads CASSLVEGEKLFF. The CDR3, as DNA: TGTGCCAGCAGCTTAGTGGAGGGGGAAAAACTGTTTTTT.

The chain combines TRBV15 with TRBJ2-1; 11 bases match TRBD1. Looked up from germline, CDR1 is LNHNV and CDR2 is YYDKDF (reference sequence). This CDR3 spans 16 amino acids. V lost 3 bases, J lost 2 bases, and 3 bases stayed unmatched. The DNA for the CDR3 is TGTGCCACCAGCAGGTGGACAGGGGGCACCTACAATGAGCAGTTCTTC. This gives the protein CATSRWTGGTYNEQFF. Full variable domain (outside the CDR3, taken from reference TRBV15 and TRBJ2-1): DAMVIQNPRYQVTQFGKPVTLSCSQTLNHNVMYWYQQKSSQAPKLLFHYYDKDFNNEADTPDNFQSRRPNTSFCFLDIRSPGLGDTAMYLCATSRWTGGTYNEQFFGPGTRLTVL.

The chain employs TRBV5-1 and TRBJ2-3; 8 nucleotides align to TRBD2. After removal of 5 bases from V and 5 bases from J, the junction contained 16 bases not matched to a gene. This CDR3 comprises 17 residues. CDR1 is SGHRS, CDR2 YFSETQ, per germline. In DNA form, the CDR3 reads TGCGCCAGCAGTAACCAAGCGGGGGCCCAAGGGAAAGATACGCAGTATTTT. Translation: CASSNQAGAQGKDTQYF.

This clone was seen once. The limits of the CDR3 on the DNA are not certain, so only TCRdb's listed CDR3 is given. The V call is TRBV7-2, the J call TRBJ2-3. The V gene's germline CDR1 is SGHTA and CDR2 FQGNSA. The CDR3 is 16 amino acids in total, end residues counted. CDR3 residues: CASSLLRAGATDTQYF.

This rearrangement joins TRBV5-4 to TRBJ2-7, with 9 bases that match TRBD2. Trimming cost V 1 base and J 3 bases; bases outside gene matches: 5. This CDR3 has 15 amino acids. CDR1 and CDR2 from the germline V gene are SGHNT and YYREEE (reference sequence). Written as DNA, the CDR3 is TGTGCCAGCAGCTTGAGTGGCGGGGGGGGCTACGAGCAGTACTTC. Protein sequence: CASSLSGGGGYEQYF.